Given below is one T cell receptor beta chain in context. Its target is unknown. Per the germline V gene, CDR1 is MGHRA and CDR2 is YSYEKL. The CDR3 has 16 residues. Trimming took off 4 bases at V and 3 bases at J, with 19 bases between the two ends. The data belong to a study of beta chain features in type 1 diabetes. Findings and limits, study-wide: Any role of HLA type in TCRB rearrangement remained unresolved here. For Type 1 diabetes patients, all four CD4+ subsets carried TCRB CDR3s that were moderately but significantly shorter. Across patients, naive, central memory and Treg TCRB repertoires exhibited apparently greater similarity than was observed across healthy donors.

Sequencing targeted expressed TCRB transcripts, as all isolated RNA had been reverse transcribed. Average reads for naive, central memory and regulatory T cell samples were about 3.7 million. Data came from immunoSEQ multiplex PCR; TCRdb stores just in-frame clones and leaves some out. The profile shows 200,000 to 300,000 clones, approximately 11% of them singletons. The chain uses TRBV4-1 and TRBJ2-7, with a weak D call TRBD2 (6 bases). The source is a man aged 25 to 40 with type 1 diabetes. The sample comprised naive CD4+ T cells from blood. The CDR3 DNA reads as TGCGCCAGCAGCCCAGGTTCGGGGAGGAAGTACTACGAGCAGTACTTC. Translated, it gives CASSPGSGRKYYEQYF.